This T cell receptor beta chain originates from a study of cytomegalovirus exposure and HLA in healthy donors. V lost 4 bases, J lost 4 bases, and 4 bases stayed unmatched. CDR3 length: 13 residues. Germline V lookup: CDR1 SGDLS, CDR2 YYNGEE. This table comes from immunoSEQ multiplex PCR, and its TCRdb copy is limited to in-frame clones, with some not included. Among 150,000 to 180,000 clones listed, around 84% were seen once. The chain joins TRBV9 to TRBJ1-1; TRBD1 matches at 7 bases. Sequenced material: PBMCs. The TCR comes from a human donor in good health. CDR3 sequence (DNA): TGTGCCAGCAGCCCGAGGGGGCCCACTGAAGCTTTCTTT. Residues: CASSPRGPTEAFF.